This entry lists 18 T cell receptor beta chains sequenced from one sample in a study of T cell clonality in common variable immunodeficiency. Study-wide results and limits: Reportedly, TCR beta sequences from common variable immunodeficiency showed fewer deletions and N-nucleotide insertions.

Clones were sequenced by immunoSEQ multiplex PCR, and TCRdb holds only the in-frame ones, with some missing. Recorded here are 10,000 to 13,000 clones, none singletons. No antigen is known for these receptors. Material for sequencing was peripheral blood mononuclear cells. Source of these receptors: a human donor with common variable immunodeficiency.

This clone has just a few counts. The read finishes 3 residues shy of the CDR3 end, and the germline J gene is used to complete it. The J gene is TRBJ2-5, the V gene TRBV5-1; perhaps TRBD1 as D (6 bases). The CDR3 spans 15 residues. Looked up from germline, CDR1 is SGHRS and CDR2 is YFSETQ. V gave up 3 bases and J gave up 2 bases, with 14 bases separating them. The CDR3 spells CASSSPQGLQETQYF. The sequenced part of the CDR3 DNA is TGCGCCAGCAGCTCTCCACAGGGCCTACAAGAGACC. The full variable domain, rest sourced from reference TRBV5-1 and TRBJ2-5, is KAGVTQTPRYLIKTRGQQVTLSCSPISGHRSVSWYQQTPGQGLQFLFEYFSETQRNKGNFPGRFSGRQFSNSRSEMNVSTLELGDSALYLCASSSPQGLQETQYFGPGTRLLVL.

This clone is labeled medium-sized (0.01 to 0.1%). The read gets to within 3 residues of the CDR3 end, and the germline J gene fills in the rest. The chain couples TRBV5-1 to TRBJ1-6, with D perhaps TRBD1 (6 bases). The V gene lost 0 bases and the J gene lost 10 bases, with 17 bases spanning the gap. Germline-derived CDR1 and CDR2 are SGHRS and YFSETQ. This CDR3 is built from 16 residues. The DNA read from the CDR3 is TGCGCCAGCAGCTTGGTAGACATCGTGGGACACTCACCC. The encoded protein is CASSLVDIVGHSP. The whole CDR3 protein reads CASSLVDIVGHSPLHF.

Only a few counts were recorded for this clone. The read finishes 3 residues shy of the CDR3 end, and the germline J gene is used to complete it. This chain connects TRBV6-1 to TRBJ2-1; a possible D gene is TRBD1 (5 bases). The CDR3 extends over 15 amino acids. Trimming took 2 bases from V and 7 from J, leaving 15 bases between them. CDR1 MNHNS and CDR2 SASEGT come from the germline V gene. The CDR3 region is CASSERYRQTNEQFF. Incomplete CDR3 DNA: TGTGCCAGCAGTGAACGGTATCGACAGACTAATGAG.

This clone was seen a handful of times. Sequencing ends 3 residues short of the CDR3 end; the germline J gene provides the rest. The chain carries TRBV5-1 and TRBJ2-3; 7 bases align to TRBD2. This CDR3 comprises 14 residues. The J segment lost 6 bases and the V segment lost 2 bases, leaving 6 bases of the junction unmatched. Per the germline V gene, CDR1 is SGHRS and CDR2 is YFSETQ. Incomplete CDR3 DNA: TGCGCCAGCAGCTTTGGGACTATTGAGGATACG. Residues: CASSFGTIEDT. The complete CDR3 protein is CASSFGTIEDTQYF. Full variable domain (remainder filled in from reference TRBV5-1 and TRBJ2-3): KAGVTQTPRYLIKTRGQQVTLSCSPISGHRSVSWYQQTPGQGLQFLFEYFSETQRNKGNFPGRFSGRQFSNSRSEMNVSTLELGDSALYLCASSFGTIEDTQYFGPGTRLTVL.

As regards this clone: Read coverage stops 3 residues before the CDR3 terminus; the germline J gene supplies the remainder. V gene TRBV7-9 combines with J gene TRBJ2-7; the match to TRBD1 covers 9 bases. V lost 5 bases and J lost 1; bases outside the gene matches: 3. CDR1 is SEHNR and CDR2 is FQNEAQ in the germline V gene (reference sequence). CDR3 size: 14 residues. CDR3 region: CASSRTGVSYEQYF. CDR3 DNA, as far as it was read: TGTGCCAGCAGCCGGACAGGGGTATCCTACGAG.

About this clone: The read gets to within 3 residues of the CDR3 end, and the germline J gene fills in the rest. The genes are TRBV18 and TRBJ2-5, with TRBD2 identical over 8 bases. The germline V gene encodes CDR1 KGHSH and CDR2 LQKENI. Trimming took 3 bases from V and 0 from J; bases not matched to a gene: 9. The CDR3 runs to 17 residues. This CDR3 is CASSPNPGLGDQETQYF. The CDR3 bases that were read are TGTGCCAGCTCACCGAATCCGGGACTAGGGGACCAAGAGACC.

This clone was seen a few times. The part of the CDR3 DNA that was read is TGTGCCAGCAGCTTTCAAGCGGGGGAGAATGAG. This sequence encodes CASSFQAGENE. The entire CDR3 is CASSFQAGENEQFF. The J gene is TRBJ2-1, the V gene TRBV7-3; 8 positions agree with TRBD2. The read ends 3 residues before the CDR3 terminus; that terminus is restored from the germline J gene. The CDR3 runs 14 residues. Germline CDR1 SGHTA, CDR2 FQGTGA. V shed 3 bases, J shed 7 bases, and the junction held 5 bases outside the gene matches. Using reference TRBV7-3 and TRBJ2-1 for the parts outside the CDR3, the full variable domain is GAGVSQTPSNKVTEKGKYVELRCDPISGHTALYWYRQSLGQGPEFLIYFQGTGAADDSGLPNDRFFAVRPEGSVSTLKIQRTERGDSAVYLCASSFQAGENEQFFGPGTRLTVL.

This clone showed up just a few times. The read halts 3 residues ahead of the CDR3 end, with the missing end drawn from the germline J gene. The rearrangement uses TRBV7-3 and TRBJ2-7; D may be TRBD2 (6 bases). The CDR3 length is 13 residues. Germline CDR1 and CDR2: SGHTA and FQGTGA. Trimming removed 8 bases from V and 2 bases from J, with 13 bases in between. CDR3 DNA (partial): TGTGCCAGCTCCTACGGGGGAGCCTACGAG. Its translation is CASSYGGAYE. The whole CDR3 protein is CASSYGGAYEQYF.

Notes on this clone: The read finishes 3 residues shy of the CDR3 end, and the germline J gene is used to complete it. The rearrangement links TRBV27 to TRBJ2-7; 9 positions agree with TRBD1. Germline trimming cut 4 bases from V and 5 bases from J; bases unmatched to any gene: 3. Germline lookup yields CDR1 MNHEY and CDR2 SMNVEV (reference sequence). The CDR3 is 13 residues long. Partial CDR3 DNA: TGTGCCAGCAGTTCTACAGGGGGCCACGAG. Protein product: CASSSTGGHE. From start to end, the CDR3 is CASSSTGGHEQYF.

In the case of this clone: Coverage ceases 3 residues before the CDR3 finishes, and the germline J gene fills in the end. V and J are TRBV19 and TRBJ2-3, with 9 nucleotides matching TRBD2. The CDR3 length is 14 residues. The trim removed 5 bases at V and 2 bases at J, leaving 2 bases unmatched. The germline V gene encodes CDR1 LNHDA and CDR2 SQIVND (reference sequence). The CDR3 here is CASSRGGATDTQYF. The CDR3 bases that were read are TGTGCCAGTAGTCGCGGGGGGGCCACAGATACG.

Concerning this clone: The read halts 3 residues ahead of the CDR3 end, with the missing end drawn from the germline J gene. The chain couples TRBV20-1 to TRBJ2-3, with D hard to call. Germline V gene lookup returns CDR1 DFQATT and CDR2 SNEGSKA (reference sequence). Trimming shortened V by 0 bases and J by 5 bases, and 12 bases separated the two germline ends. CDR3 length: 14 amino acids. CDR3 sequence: CSARDPQTGDTQYF. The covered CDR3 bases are TGCAGTGCTAGAGACCCCCAGACGGGAGATACG.

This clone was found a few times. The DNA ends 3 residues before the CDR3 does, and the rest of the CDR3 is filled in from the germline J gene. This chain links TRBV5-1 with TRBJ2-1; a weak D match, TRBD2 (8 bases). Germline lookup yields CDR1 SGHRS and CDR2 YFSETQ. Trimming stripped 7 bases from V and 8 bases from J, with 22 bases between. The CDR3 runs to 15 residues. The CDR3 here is CASCRGGQPPHEQFF. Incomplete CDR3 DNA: TGCGCCAGCTGTCGGGGGGGACAGCCTCCCCATGAG.

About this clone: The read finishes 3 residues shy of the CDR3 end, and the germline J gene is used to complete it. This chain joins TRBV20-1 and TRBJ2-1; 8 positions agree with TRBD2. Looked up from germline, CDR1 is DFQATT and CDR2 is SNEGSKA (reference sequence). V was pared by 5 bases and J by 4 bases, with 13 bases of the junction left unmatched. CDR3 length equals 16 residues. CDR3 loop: CSAGIAGKTSYNEQFF. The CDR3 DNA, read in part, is TGCAGTGCTGGCATAGCGGGAAAGACTTCTTACAATGAG.

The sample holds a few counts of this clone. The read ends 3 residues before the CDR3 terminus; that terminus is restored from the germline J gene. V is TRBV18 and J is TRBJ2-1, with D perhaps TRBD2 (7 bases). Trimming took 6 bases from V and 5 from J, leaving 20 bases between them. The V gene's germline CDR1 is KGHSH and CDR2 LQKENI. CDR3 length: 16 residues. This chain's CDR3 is CASSKGRGQGDNEQFF. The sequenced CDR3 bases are TGTGCCAGCTCTAAAGGGCGGGGGCAGGGAGACAATGAG. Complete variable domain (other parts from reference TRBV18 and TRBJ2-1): NAGVMQNPRHLVRRRGQEARLRCSPMKGHSHVYWYRQLPEEGLKFMVYLQKENIIDESGMPKERFSAEFPKEGPSILRIQQVVRGDSAAYFCASSKGRGQGDNEQFFGPGTRLTVL.

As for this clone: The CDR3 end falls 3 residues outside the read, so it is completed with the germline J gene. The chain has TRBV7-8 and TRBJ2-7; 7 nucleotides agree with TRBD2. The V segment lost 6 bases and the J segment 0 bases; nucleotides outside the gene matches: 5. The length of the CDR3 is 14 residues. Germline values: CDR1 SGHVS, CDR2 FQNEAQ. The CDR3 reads CASRGLAASYEQYF. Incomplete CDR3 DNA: TGTGCCAGCAGAGGGCTAGCGGCCTCCTACGAG.

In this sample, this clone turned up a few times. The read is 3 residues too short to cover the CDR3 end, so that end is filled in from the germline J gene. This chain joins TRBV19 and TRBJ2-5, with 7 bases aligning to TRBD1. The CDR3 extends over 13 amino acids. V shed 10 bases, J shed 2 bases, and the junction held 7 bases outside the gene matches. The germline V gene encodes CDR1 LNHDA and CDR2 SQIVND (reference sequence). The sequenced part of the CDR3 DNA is TGTGCCACCGGACAGGTTCAGCAAGAGACC. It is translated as CATGQVQQET. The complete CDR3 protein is CATGQVQQETQYF.

The CDR3 bases that were read are TGTGCCAGCAGTCGAAGCACTAGAGAGGCGAGATACGAG. The encoded protein is CASSRSTREARYE. The whole CDR3 protein reads CASSRSTREARYEQYF. The chain carries TRBV2 and TRBJ2-7, with D possibly TRBD2 on 5 matching bases. The read falls 3 residues short of the CDR3 end, and the missing part is taken from the germline J gene. With 5 bases removed from V and 4 bases from J, the gap between germline ends came to 21 bases. The CDR3 runs to 16 residues. Germline loops: CDR1 SNHLY, CDR2 FYNNEI.

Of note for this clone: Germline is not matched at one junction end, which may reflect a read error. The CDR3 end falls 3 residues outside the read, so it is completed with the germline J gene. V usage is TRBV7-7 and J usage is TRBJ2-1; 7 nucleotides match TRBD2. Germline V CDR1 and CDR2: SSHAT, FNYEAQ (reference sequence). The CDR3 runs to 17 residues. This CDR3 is CASSPRKAGYKYNEQFF. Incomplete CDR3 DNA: TGTGCTAGCAGCCCCCGGAAAGCGGGATATAAGTACAATGAG.